The sample holds many counts of the clone carrying this T cell receptor (beta chain). This CDR3 has 15 residues. Germline V lookup: CDR1 DFQATT, CDR2 SNEGSKA (reference sequence). The V end lost 3 bases, the J end lost 3 bases, and 16 bases lay between the germline ends. CDR3-region Arm-PCR and iRepertoire HTBI primers produced the TCR beta libraries. Each CDR3 protein is one row after TCRdb ran MiXCR on the multiplex PCR reads. The profile covers fewer than 500,000 distinct CDR3 sequences, with about 16% appearing a single time and 9% to 15% taken by the ten largest. This specimen comes from a study of regulatory T cells in long-lasting Graves disease. Noted time point: newly diagnosed GD, antithyroid drugs for less than 3 months. PBMC RNA was the source of the TCR library. The sample was also reused in another study, on T cells in Graves' hyperthyroidism and ophthalmopathy. This second study says: HTBI primers were the set used in a first-round RT-PCR of the TCR CDR3.

This specimen was peripheral blood mononuclear cells (PBMCs), taken at new diagnosis, from a patient treated with antithyroid drugs. The sequence came from a man aged 40-49 years with Graves disease. This sequence joins TRBV20-1 and TRBJ2-3; a weak D match, TRBD1 (6 bases). The CDR3 region is CSASRGNHRTDTQYF. In DNA, the CDR3 is TGCAGTGCTAGTAGGGGGAATCATAGGACAGATACGCAGTATTTT.